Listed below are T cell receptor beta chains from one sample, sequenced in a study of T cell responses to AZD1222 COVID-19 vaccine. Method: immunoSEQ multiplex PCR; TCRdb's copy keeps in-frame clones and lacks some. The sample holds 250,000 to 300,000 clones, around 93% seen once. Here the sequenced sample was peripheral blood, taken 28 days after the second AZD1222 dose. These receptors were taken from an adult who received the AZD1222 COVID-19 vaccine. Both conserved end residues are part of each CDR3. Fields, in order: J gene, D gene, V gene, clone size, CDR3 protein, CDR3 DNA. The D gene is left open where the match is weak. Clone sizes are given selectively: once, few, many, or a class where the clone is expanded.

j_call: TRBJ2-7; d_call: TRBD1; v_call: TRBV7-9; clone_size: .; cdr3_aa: CASSLPGQWNEQYF; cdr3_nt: TGTGCCAGCAGCTTACCGGGACAGTGGAACGAGCAGTACTTC
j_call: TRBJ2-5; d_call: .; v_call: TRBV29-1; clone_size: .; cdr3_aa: CSVGGNQQETQYF; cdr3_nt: TGCAGCGTCGGAGGGAACCAGCAAGAGACCCAGTACTTC
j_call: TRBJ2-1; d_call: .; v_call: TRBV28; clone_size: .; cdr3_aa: CASSPSLGRVFF; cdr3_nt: TGTGCCAGCAGTCCATCCTTAGGTAGGGTGTTCTTC
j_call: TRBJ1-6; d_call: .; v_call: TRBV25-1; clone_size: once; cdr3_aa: CASGGTAVPLHF; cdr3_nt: TGTGCCAGCGGCGGGACCGCCGTCCCCCTCCACTTT
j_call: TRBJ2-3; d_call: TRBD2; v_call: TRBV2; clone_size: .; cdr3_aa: CASRPGTSSADTQYF; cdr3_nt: TGTGCCAGCAGACCCGGGACTAGCAGCGCGGATACGCAGTATTTT
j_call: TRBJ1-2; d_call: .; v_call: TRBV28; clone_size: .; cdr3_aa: CASSSGRTGYTF; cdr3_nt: TGTGCCAGCAGCAGCGGACGAACTGGCTACACCTTC
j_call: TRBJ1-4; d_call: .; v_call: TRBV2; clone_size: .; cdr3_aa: CASIRTANEKLFF; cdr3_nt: TGTGCCAGCATTAGGACAGCTAATGAAAAACTGTTTTTT
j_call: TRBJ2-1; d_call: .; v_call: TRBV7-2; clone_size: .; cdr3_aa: CASSLTRGPRGGREQFF; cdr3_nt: TGTGCCAGCAGCCTCACCCGGGGACCGAGGGGGGGTCGGGAGCAGTTCTTC
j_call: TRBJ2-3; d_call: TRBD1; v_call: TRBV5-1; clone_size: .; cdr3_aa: CASSSHRDRGENTQYF; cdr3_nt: TGCGCCAGCAGCTCCCACCGGGACAGGGGTGAAAATACGCAGTATTTT
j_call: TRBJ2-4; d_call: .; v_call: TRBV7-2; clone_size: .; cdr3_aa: CASSFFGDLPGLAKNIQYF; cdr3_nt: TGTGCCAGCAGCTTTTTCGGGGACTTACCCGGGCTAGCCAAAAACATTCAGTACTTC
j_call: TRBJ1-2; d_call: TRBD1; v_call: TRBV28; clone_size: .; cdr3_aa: CASRRTGTSYGYTF; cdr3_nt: TGTGCCAGCCGTAGGACAGGGACATCCTATGGCTACACCTTC
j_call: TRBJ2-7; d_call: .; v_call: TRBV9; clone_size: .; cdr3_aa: CASSTGIRASHEQYF; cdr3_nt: TGTGCCAGCAGCACAGGGATTCGGGCCTCCCACGAGCAGTACTTC
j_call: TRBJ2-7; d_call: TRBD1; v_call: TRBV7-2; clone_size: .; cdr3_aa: CASSSDRGAYEQYF; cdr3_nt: TGTGCCAGCAGCAGTGACAGGGGGGCCTACGAGCAGTACTTC
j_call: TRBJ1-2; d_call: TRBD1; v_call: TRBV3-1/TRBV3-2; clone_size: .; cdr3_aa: CASSSHTGGDGYTF; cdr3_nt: TGTGCCAGCAGCTCGCATACAGGGGGCGATGGCTACACCTTC
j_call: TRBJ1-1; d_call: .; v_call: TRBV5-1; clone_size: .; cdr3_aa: CASSLDREGTEAFF; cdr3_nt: TGCGCCAGCAGCCTGGATCGTGAAGGGACTGAAGCTTTCTTT
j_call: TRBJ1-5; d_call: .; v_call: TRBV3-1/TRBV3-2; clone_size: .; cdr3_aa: CASSQSGPNNQPQHF; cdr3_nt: TGTGCCAGCAGCCAATCGGGACCGAATAATCAGCCCCAGCATTTT
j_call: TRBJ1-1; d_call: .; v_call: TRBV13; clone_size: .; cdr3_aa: CASSRRSGRTMNTEAFF; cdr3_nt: TGTGCCAGCAGCCGACGTTCAGGGAGGACCATGAACACTGAAGCTTTCTTT
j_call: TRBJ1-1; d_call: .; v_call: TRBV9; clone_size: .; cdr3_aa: CASGPSNLNTEAFF; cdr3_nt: TGTGCCAGCGGCCCGTCGAATCTGAACACTGAAGCTTTCTTT
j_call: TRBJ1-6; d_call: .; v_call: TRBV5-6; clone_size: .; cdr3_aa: CASSLAGGNSPLHF; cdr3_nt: TGTGCCAGCAGCTTGGCTGGGGGGAATTCACCCCTCCACTTT
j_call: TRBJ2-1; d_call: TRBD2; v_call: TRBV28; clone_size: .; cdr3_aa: CASSFAGTNYNEQFF; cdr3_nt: TGTGCCAGCAGTTTCGCCGGGACTAACTACAATGAGCAGTTCTTC
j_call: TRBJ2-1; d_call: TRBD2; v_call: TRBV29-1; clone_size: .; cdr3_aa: CSVEFGTSGNEQFF; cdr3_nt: TGCAGCGTTGAATTCGGGACTAGCGGCAATGAGCAGTTCTTC
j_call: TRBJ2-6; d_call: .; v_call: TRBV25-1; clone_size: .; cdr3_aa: CASSEYGQSAGANVLTF; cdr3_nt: TGTGCCAGCAGTGAATACGGACAGTCAGCTGGGGCCAACGTCCTGACTTTC
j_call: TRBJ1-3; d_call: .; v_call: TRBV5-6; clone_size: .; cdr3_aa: CASDSQGLRGNTIYF; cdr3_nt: TGTGCCAGCGATTCACAGGGCCTTCGTGGAAACACCATATATTTT
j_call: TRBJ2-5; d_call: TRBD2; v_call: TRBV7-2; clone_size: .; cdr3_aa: CASNFGLALKTQYF; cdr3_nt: TGTGCCAGCAATTTCGGACTAGCGTTAAAGACCCAGTACTTC
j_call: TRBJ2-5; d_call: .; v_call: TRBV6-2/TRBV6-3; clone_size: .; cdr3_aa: CASSDWTEGTQYF; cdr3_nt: TGTGCCAGCAGTGACTGGACAGAGGGGACCCAGTACTTC
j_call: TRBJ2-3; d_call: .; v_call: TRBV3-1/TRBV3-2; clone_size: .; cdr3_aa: CASSPGYDKRTDTQYF; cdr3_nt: TGTGCCAGCAGCCCTGGTTATGACAAACGCACAGATACGCAGTATTTT
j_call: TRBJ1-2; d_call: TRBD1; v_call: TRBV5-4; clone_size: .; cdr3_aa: CASSTYRGTAGYTF; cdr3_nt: TGTGCCAGCAGCACTTACAGGGGAACGGCTGGCTACACCTTC
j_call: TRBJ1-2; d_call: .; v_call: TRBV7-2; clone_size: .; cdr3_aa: CASSLGTSYGYTF; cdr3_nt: TGTGCCAGCAGCTTGGGGACCTCGTATGGCTACACCTTC
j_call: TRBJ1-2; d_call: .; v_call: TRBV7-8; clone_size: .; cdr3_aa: CASSLGPTGTDFYGYTF; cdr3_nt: TGTGCCAGCAGCTTAGGCCCCACCGGGACGGATTTCTATGGCTACACCTTC
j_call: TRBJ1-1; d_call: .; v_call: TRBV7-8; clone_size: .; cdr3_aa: CASSPPLGFTEAFF; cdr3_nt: TGTGCCAGCAGCCCTCCTCTGGGGTTCACTGAAGCTTTCTTT
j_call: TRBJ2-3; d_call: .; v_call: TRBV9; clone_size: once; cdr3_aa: CASSGGPGTPSTDTQYF; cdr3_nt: TGTGCCAGCAGCGGGGGGCCCGGGACACCAAGCACAGATACGCAGTATTTT
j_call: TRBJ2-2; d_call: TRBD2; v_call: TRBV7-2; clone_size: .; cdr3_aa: CASSSRTSGTGELFF; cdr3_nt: TGTGCCAGCAGCTCCAGGACTAGCGGGACCGGGGAGCTGTTTTTT